This T cell receptor (beta chain) was obtained from a study of Tregs in tolerant kidney transplant recipients. As to this clone: The read ends 3 residues shy of where the CDR3 ends; the end is completed using the germline J gene.

The CDR3 is made up of 15 amino acids. CDR1 is LNHDA and CDR2 is SQIVND in the germline V gene (reference sequence). J lost 4 bases, V lost 2 bases, and 6 bases had no gene match. Repertoires were generated with immunoSEQ multiplex PCR, while TCRdb's copy carries only in-frame clones and drops some. Its listing shows fewer than 55,000 clones. This receptor was identified in a human donor who received a combined kidney and bone marrow transplant. This chain links TRBV19 with TRBJ2-5, with 8 bases identical to TRBD2. The source material was CD4+ T cells from blood, sampled before the transplant. The CDR3 spells CASSIRGGGPETQYF. The sequenced part of the CDR3 DNA is TGTGCCAGTAGTATAAGGGGCGGGGGGCCAGAGACC.